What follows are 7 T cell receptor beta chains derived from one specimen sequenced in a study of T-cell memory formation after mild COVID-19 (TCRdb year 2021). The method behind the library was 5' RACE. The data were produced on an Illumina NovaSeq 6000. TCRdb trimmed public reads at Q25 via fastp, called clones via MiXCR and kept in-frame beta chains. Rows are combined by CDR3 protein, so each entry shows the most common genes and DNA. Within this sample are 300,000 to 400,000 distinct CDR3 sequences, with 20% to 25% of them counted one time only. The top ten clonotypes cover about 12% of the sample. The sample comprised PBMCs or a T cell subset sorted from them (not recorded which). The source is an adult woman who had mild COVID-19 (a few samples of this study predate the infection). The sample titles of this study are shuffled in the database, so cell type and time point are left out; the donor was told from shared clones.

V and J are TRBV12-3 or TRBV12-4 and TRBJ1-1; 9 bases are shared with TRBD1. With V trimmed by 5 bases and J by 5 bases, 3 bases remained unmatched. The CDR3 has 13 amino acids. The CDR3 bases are TGTGCCAGCAGTACAGGGGGCAGGACTGAAGCTTTCTTT. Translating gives CASSTGGRTEAFF.

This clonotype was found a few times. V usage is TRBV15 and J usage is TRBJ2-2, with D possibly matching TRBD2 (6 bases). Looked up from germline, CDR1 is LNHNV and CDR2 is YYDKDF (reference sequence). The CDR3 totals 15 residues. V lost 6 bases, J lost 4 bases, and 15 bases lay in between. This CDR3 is CATRSAGGGTGELFF. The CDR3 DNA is TGTGCCACCAGGTCAGCGGGCGGTGGCACCGGGGAGCTGTTTTTT.

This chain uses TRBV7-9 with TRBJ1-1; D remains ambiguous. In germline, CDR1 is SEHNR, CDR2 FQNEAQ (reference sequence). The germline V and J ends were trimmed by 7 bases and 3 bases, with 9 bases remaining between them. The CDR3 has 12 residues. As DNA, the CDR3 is TGTGCCAGCACTCGCCTGGACACTGAAGCTTTCTTT. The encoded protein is CASTRLDTEAFF.

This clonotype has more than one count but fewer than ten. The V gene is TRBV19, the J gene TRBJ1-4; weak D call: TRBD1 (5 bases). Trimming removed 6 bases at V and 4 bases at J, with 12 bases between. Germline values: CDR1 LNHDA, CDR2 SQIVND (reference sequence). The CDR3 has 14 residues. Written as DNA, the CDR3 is TGTGCCAGTAGACCGGGACTGTTTAATGAAAAACTGTTTTTT. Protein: CASRPGLFNEKLFF.

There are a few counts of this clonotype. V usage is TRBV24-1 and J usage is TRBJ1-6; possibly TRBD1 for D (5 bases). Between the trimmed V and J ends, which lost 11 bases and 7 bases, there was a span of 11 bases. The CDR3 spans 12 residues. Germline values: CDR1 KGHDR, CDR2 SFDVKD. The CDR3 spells CAKGRANSPLHF. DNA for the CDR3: TGTGCCAAGGGACGGGCAAATTCACCCCTCCACTTT.

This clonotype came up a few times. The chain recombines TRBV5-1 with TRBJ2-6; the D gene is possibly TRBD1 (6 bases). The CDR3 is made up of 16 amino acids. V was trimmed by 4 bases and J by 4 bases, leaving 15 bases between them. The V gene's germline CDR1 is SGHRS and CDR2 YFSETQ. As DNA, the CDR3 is TGCGCCAGCAGCCCCCTACAGGGTACAGGGGCCAACGTCCTGACTTTC. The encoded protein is CASSPLQGTGANVLTF. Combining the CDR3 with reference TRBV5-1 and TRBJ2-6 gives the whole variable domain KAGVTQTPRYLIKTRGQQVTLSCSPISGHRSVSWYQQTPGQGLQFLFEYFSETQRNKGNFPGRFSGRQFSNSRSEMNVSTLELGDSALYLCASSPLQGTGANVLTFGAGSRLTVL.

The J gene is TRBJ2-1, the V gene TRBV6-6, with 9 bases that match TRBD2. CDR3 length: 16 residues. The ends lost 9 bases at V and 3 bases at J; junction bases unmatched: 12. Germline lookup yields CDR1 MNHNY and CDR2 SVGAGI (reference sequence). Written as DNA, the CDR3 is TGTGCCAGTCTAGGTAGGGCTAGCGGGGACTACAATGAGCAGTTCTTC. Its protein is CASLGRASGDYNEQFF.